These 3 T cell receptor beta chains came from one sample sequenced in a study of blood T cell repertoires in COVID-19. Data came from immunoSEQ multiplex PCR; TCRdb stores just in-frame clones and leaves some out. The profile shows some 280,000 clones, approximately 90% of them singletons. The sample consisted of peripheral blood. The origin of the receptors is a woman in her sixties with acute or convalescent COVID-19.

The genes are TRBV5-4 and TRBJ2-5; the match to TRBD1 covers 10 bases. This CDR3 region has 16 residues. Germline-derived CDR1 and CDR2 are SGHNT and YYREEE (reference sequence). The V gene end was trimmed by 4 bases and the J gene end by 2 bases; junction bases not matched to a gene: 8. CDR3 DNA sequence: TGTGCCAGCAGCCTGGCGGGACAGGGGTCGCAAGAGACCCAGTACTTC. Protein: CASSLAGQGSQETQYF.

The chain uses TRBV19 and TRBJ1-6; D ambiguous. The V end was cut by 3 bases, the J end by 0 bases, with 9 bases between. The CDR3 length is 16 residues. Per germline, CDR1 LNHDA and CDR2 SQIVND (reference sequence). Here the CDR3 reads CASSMGSSSYNSPLHF. The CDR3 nucleotides read TGTGCCAGTAGTATGGGCTCAAGCTCCTATAATTCACCCCTCCACTTT.

The genes are TRBV29-1 and TRBJ2-4; D perhaps matches TRBD2 (5 bases). Germline CDR1 and CDR2: SQVTM and ANQGSEA. Trimming took off 3 bases at V and 8 bases at J, with 8 bases between the two ends. This CDR3 is 11 amino acids long. CDR3 in amino acids: CSVDEGHIQYF. The CDR3 DNA follows: TGCAGCGTTGACGAGGGCCACATTCAGTACTTC.